Sequencing of this T cell receptor beta chain was carried out in a study of PD-L1 blockade in urothelial cancer. The overall study: Patients initiated atezolizumab around 2014 at 1,200 mg intravenously every 3 weeks.

Spiking of synthetic TCR analog templates was performed in each PCR. TCRdb keeps only in-frame clones here, not all; method: immunoSEQ multiplex PCR. The sample lists under 70,000 clones; roughly 86% were seen once. Time point here: peripheral blood 6 weeks after treatment start. Patients yielded 1 to 8 samples each, pretreatment and on-treatment. Germline-derived CDR1 and CDR2 are SGDLS and YYNGEE. The length of the CDR3 is 11 residues. Deletions cut 0 bases from V and 5 bases from J, with 2 bases between. This material consisted of PBMCs, taken around atezolizumab (anti-PD-L1) treatment. The sequence was collected from a man aged 60 to 69 with urothelial cancer. This rearrangement joins TRBV9 to TRBJ1-1; D not certain. The CDR3 sequence: CASSVATEAFF. The CDR3 DNA reads TGTGCCAGCAGCGTAGCGACTGAAGCTTTCTTT.